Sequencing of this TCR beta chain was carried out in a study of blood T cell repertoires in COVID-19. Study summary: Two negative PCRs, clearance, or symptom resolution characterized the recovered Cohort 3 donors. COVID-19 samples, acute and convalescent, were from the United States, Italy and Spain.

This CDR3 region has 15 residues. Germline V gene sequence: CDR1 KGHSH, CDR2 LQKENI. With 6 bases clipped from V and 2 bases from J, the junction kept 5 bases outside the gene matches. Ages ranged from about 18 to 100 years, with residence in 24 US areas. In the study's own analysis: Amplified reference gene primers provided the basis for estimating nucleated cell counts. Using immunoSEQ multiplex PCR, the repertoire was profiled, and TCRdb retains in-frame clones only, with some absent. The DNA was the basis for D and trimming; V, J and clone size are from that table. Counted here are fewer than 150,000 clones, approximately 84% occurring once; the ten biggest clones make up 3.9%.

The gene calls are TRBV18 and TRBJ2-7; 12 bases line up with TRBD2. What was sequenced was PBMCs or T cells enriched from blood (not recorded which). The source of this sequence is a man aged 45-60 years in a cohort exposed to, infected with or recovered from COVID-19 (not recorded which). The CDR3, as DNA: TGTGCCAGCTCGAACCTAGCGGGAGGGCCCTACGAGCAGTACTTC. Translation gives CASSNLAGGPYEQYF.